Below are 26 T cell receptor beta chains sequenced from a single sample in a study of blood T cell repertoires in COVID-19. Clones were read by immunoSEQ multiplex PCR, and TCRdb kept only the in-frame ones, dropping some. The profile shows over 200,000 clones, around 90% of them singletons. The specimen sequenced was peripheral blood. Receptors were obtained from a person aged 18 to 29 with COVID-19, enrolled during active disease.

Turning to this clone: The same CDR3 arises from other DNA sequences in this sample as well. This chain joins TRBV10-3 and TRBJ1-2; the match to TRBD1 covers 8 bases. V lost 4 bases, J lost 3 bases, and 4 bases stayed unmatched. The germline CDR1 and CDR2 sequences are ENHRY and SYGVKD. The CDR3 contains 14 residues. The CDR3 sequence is CAISVGQGDYGYTF. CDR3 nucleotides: TGTGCCATCAGTGTAGGACAGGGTGACTATGGCTACACCTTC.

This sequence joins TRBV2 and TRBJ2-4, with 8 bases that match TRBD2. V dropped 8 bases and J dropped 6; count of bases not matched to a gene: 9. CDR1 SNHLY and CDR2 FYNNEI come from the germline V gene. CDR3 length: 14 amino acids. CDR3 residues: CASSAGAGGNIQYF. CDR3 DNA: TGTGCCAGCTCAGCCGGGGCGGGAGGAAACATTCAGTACTTC.

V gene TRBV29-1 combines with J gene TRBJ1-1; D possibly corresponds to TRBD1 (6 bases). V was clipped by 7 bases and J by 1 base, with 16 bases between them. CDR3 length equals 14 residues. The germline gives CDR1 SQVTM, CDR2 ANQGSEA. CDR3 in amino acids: CSAEGQTTNTEAFF. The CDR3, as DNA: TGCAGCGCCGAAGGACAGACGACGAACACTGAAGCTTTCTTT.

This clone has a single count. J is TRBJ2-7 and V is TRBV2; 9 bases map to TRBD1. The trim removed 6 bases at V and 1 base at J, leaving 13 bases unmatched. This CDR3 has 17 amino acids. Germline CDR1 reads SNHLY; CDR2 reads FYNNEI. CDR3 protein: CASSGTGSRGSSYEQYF. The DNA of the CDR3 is TGTGCCAGCAGCGGGACAGGGTCTCGCGGTTCATCCTACGAGCAGTACTTC.

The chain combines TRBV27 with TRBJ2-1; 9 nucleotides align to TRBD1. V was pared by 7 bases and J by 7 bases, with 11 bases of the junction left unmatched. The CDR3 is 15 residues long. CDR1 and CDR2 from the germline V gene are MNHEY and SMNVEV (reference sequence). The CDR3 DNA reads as TGTGCCAGCAAGCCATCCGGGACAGGGAGGAATGAGCAGTTCTTC. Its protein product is CASKPSGTGRNEQFF.

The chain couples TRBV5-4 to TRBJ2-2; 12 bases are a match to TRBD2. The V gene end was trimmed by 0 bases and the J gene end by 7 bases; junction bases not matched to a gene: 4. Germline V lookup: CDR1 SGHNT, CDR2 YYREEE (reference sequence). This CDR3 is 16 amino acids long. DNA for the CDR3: TGTGCCAGCAGCTTGGGACTAGCGGGAGAGAACGGGGAGCTGTTTTTT. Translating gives CASSLGLAGENGELFF. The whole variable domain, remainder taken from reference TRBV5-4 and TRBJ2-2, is ETGVTQSPTHLIKTRGQQVTLRCSSQSGHNTVSWYQQALGQGPQFIFQYYREEENGRGNFPPRFSGLQFPNYSSELNVNALELDDSALYLCASSLGLAGENGELFFGEGSRLTVL.

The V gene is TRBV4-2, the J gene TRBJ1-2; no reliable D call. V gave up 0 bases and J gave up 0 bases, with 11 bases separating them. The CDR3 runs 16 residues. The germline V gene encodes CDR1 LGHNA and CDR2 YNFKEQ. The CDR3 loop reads CASSQDWGASNYGYTF. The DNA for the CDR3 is TGTGCCAGCAGCCAAGATTGGGGAGCCTCTAACTATGGCTACACCTTC.

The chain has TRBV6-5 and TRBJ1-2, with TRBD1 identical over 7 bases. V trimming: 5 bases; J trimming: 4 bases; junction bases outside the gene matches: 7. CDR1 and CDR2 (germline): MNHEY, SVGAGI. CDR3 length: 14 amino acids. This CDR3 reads CASSMGQTSYGYTF. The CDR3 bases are TGTGCCAGCAGTATGGGACAGACATCCTATGGCTACACCTTC.

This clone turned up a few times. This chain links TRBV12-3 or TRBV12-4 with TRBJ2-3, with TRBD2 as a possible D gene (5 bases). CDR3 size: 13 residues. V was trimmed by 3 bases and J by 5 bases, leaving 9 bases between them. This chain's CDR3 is CASSLVGEDTQYF. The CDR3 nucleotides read TGTGCCAGCAGTTTGGTGGGAGAAGATACGCAGTATTTT.

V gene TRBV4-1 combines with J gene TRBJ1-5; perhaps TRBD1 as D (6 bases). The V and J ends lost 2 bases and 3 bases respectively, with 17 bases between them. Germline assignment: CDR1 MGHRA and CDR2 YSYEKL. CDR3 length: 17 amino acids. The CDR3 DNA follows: TGCGCCAGCAGCCAATTGATCAGGGGAGAGTTCAATCAGCCCCAGCATTTT. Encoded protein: CASSQLIRGEFNQPQHF.

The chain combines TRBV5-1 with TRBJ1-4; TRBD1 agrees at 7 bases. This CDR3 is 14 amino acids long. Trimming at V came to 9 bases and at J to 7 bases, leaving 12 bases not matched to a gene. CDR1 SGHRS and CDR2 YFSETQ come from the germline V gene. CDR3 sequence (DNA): TGCGCCACCTCGAAGGGGGCGGCCGGTGAAAAACTGTTTTTT. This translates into CATSKGAAGEKLFF.

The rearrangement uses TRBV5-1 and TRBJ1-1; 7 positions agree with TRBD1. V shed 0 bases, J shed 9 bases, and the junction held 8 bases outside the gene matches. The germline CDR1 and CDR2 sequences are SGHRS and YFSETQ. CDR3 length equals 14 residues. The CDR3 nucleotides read TGCGCCAGCAGCTTGGGCAGGGGGGAGAACCAAGCTTTCTTT. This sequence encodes CASSLGRGENQAFF.

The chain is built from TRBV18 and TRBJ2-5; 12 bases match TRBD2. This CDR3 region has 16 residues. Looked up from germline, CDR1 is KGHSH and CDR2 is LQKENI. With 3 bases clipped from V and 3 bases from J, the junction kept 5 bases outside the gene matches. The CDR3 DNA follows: TGTGCCAGCTCACCCCTACGGACTAGCGGGAAAGAGACCCAGTACTTC. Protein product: CASSPLRTSGKETQYF.

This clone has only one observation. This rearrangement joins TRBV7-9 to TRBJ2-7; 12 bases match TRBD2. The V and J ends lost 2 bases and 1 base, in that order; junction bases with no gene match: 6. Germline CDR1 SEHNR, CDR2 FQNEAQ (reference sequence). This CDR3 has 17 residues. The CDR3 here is CASSLPSGRAVSYEQYF. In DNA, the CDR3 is TGTGCCAGCAGCTTACCTAGCGGGAGGGCCGTTTCCTACGAGCAGTACTTC.

Written as DNA, the CDR3 is TGTGCCAGCAGTTTACAGGGGATGGGTTCACCCCTCCACTTT. This translates into CASSLQGMGSPLHF. The chain combines TRBV27 with TRBJ1-6; D possibly corresponds to TRBD1 (6 bases). V dropped 2 bases and J dropped 9 bases, with 11 bases sitting between them. The CDR3 contains 14 residues. Germline V gene sequence: CDR1 MNHEY, CDR2 SMNVEV (reference sequence).

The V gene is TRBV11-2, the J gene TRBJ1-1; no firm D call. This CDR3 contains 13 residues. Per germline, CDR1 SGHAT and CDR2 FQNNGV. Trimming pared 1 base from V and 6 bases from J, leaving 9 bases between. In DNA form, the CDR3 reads TGTGCCAGCAGCTTAGGGGCTAGCGCTGAAGCTTTCTTT. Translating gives CASSLGASAEAFF.

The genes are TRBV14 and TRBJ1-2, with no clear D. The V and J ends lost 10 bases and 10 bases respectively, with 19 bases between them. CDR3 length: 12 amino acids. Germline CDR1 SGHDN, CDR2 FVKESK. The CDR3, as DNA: TGTGCCACTCCATTGGAGCCTCCCTCCTACACCTTC. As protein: CATPLEPPSYTF.

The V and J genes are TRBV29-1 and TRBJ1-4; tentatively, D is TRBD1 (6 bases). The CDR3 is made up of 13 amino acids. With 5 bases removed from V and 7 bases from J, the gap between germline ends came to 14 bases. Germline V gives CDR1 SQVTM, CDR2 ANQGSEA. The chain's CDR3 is CSVKYGTSEKLFF. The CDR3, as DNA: TGCAGCGTTAAGTACGGGACATCTGAAAAACTGTTTTTT. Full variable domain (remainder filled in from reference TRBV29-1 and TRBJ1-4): SAVISQKPSRDICQRGTSLTIQCQVDSQVTMMFWYRQQPGQSLTLIATANQGSEATYESGFVIDKFPISRPNLTFSTLTVSNMSPEDSSIYLCSVKYGTSEKLFFGSGTQLSVL.

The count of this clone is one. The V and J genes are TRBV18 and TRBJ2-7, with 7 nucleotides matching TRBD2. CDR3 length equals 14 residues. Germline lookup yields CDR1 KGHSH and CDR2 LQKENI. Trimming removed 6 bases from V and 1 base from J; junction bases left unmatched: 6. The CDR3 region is CASSNGGSSYEQYF. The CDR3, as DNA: TGTGCCAGCTCGAATGGCGGGAGTTCCTACGAGCAGTACTTC.

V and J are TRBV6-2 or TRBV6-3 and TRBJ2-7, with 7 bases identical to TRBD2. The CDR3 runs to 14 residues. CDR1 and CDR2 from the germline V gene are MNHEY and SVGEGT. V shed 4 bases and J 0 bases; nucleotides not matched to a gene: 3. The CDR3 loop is CASSWREGSYEQYF. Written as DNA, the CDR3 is TGTGCCAGCAGTTGGAGGGAGGGCTCCTACGAGCAGTACTTC.

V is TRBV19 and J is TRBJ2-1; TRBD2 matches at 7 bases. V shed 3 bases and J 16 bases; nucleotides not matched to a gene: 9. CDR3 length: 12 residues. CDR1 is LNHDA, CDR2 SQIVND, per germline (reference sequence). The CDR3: CASSIPAGDSFF. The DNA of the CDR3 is TGTGCCAGTAGTATTCCCGCGGGAGACTCTTTCTTC.

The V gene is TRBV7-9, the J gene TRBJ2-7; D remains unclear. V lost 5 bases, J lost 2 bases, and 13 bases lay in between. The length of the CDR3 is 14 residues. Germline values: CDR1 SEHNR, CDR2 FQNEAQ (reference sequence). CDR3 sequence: CASSSTRVAYEQYF. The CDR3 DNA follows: TGTGCCAGCAGCAGCACTCGGGTGGCCTACGAGCAGTACTTC.

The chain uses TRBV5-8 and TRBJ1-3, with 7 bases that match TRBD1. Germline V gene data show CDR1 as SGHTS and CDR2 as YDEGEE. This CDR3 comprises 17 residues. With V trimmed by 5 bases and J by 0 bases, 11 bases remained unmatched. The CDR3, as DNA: TGTGCCAGCAGGTTGAGGCCAGGGGGTCCCTCTGGAAACACCATATATTTT. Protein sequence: CASRLRPGGPSGNTIYF. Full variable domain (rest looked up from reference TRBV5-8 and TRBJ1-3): EAGVTQSPTHLIKTRGQQATLRCSPISGHTSVYWYQQALGLGLQFLLWYDEGEERNRGNFPPRFSGRQFPNYSSELNVNALELEDSALYLCASRLRPGGPSGNTIYFGEGSWLTVV.

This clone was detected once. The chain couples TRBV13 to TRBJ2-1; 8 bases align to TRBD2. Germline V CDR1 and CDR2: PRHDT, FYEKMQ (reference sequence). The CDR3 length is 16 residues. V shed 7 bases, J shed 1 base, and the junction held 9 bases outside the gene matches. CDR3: CASTRGAGVSYNEQFF. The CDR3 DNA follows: TGTGCCAGCACGAGGGGAGCGGGAGTGTCCTACAATGAGCAGTTCTTC.

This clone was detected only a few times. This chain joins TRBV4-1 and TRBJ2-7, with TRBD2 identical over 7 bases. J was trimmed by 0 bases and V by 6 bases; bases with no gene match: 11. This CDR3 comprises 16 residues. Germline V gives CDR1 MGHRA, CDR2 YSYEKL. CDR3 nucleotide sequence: TGCGCCAGCAGTCGGTCCGGACTAGTCCCCTCCTACGAGCAGTACTTC. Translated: CASSRSGLVPSYEQYF.

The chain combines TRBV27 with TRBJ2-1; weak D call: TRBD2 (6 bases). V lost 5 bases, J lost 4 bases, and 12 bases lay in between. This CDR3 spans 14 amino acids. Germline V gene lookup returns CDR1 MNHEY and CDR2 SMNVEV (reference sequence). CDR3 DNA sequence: TGTGCCAGCAGTCTAGGGACTGGATACAATGAGCAGTTCTTC. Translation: CASSLGTGYNEQFF.